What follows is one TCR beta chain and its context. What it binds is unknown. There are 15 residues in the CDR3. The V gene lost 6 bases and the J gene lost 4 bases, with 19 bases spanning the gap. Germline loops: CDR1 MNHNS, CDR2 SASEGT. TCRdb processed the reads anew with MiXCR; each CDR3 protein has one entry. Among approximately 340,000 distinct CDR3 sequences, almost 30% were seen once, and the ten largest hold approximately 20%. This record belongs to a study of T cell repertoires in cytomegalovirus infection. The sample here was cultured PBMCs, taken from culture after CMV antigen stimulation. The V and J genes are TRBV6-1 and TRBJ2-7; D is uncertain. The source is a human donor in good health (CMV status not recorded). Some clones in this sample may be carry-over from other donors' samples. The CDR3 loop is CASRCTGSRCYEQYF. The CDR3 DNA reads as TGTGCCAGCAGATGTACCGGGTCCAGGTGTTACGAGCAGTACTTC.